This entry lists 26 T cell receptor beta chains sequenced from one sample in a study of blood T cell repertoires in COVID-19. Clones were read by immunoSEQ multiplex PCR, and TCRdb kept only the in-frame ones, dropping some. The table records over 80,000 clones, around 83% of them present only once. Source material: peripheral blood. These receptors all stem from an older woman with acute or convalescent COVID-19.

This chain joins TRBV11-3 and TRBJ2-1; TRBD2 matches at 12 bases. The CDR3 has 16 amino acids. The V gene end was trimmed by 0 bases and the J gene end by 12 bases; junction bases not matched to a gene: 9. In germline, CDR1 is SGHNT, CDR2 YENEEA. CDR3 protein: CASSLELAGGVAWQFF. In DNA form, the CDR3 reads TGTGCCAGCAGCTTAGAACTAGCGGGAGGTGTTGCATGGCAGTTCTTC.

The V call is TRBV3-1 (or the pseudogene TRBV3-2), the J call TRBJ2-1; possibly TRBD2 for D (6 bases). Germline V gives CDR1 LGHDT, CDR2 YNNKEL (reference sequence). CDR3 size: 14 residues. The V end lost 2 bases, the J end lost 4 bases, and 9 bases lay between the germline ends. CDR3 bases: TGTGCCAGCAGCCAACCCGGGGGATACAATGAGCAGTTCTTC. It is translated as CASSQPGGYNEQFF.

A few counts support this clone. The rearrangement links TRBV9 to TRBJ1-6, with a weak D call TRBD1 (6 bases). Deletions cut 1 base from V and 8 bases from J, with 16 bases between. Germline CDR1 is SGDLS and CDR2 is YYNGEE. The CDR3 runs to 16 residues. CDR3 sequence reads: CASSVMGRGTDSPLHF. Written as DNA, the CDR3 is TGTGCCAGCAGCGTAATGGGAAGGGGGACGGATTCACCCCTCCACTTT.

The rearrangement joins TRBV24-1 to TRBJ2-7; 8 bases map to TRBD1. Germline lookup yields CDR1 KGHDR and CDR2 SFDVKD. V lost 3 bases to trimming and J lost 0 bases; unmatched junction nucleotides: 6. There are 16 residues in the CDR3. The CDR3 sequence: CATSDDDRGRSYEQYF. In nucleotides, the CDR3 is TGTGCCACCAGTGATGATGACAGGGGCCGCTCCTACGAGCAGTACTTC.

This clone has only a few counts. CDR3 in amino acids: CASRREFRTESSGANVLTF. The CDR3 DNA reads as TGTGCCAGCAGGCGGGAATTTCGGACGGAGAGCTCTGGGGCCAACGTCCTGACTTTC. J is TRBJ2-6 and V is TRBV7-9; maybe TRBD2 (6 bases). Germline V gene lookup returns CDR1 SEHNR and CDR2 FQNEAQ (reference sequence). V was shortened by 6 bases and J by 0 bases, with 21 bases between the two germline ends. The CDR3 runs to 19 residues.

The chain links TRBV5-6 to TRBJ1-6; 7 bases fit TRBD1. Germline V gene data show CDR1 as SGHDT and CDR2 as YYEEEE. CDR3 length equals 16 residues. Trimming cost V 4 bases and J 3 bases; bases outside gene matches: 7. This chain's CDR3 is CASSLFQGDYNSPLHF. The CDR3 nucleotides are TGTGCCAGCAGCCTATTCCAGGGGGACTATAATTCACCCCTCCACTTT.

This rearrangement joins TRBV7-3 to TRBJ2-5; maybe TRBD2 (5 bases). The CDR3 sequence is 14 residues long. Deletions cut 5 bases from V and 3 bases from J, with 13 bases between. Germline V lookup: CDR1 SGHTA, CDR2 FQGTGA. The CDR3 bases are TGTGCCAGCAGCCCGGATGTGAGGGAAGAGACCCAGTACTTC. Translating gives CASSPDVREETQYF.

The rearrangement uses TRBV30 and TRBJ1-1; D is possibly TRBD1 (6 bases). CDR1 and CDR2 from the germline V gene are GTSNPN and SVGIG (reference sequence). This CDR3 has 13 amino acids. Trimming left V 5 bases short and J 0 bases short, with 10 bases between. CDR3 nucleotide sequence: TGTGCCTGGGAGGGGGTGATGAACACTGAAGCTTTCTTT. As protein: CAWEGVMNTEAFF.

The count of this clone is one. V and J are TRBV24-1 and TRBJ2-3, with 13 bases aligning to TRBD2. Losses at the gene ends were 3 bases for V and 2 bases for J; bases not matched to a gene: 7. This CDR3 has 18 residues. The germline V gene encodes CDR1 KGHDR and CDR2 SFDVKD. This chain's CDR3 is CATSDPQGLAGHTDTQYF. DNA of the CDR3: TGTGCCACCAGTGATCCCCAGGGACTAGCGGGACACACAGATACGCAGTATTTT.

The chain carries TRBV19 and TRBJ2-5; 11 bases line up with TRBD2. J lost 4 bases, V lost 8 bases, and 6 bases had no gene match. Germline assignment: CDR1 LNHDA and CDR2 SQIVND (reference sequence). The length of the CDR3 is 14 residues. DNA of the CDR3: TGTGCCAGTTTTAGCGGGGGGGCAGGAGAGACCCAGTACTTC. It is translated as CASFSGGAGETQYF.

The J gene is TRBJ2-5, the V gene TRBV20-1, with 7 bases that match TRBD1. The CDR3 totals 14 residues. With V trimmed by 3 bases and J by 4 bases, 8 bases remained unmatched. The germline V gene encodes CDR1 DFQATT and CDR2 SNEGSKA (reference sequence). CDR3 protein: CSASLQGSGETQYF. The CDR3 DNA follows: TGCAGTGCTAGTCTACAGGGGAGTGGAGAGACCCAGTACTTC.

This clone has just one count. The chain couples TRBV10-3 to TRBJ1-1; 8 bases fit TRBD1. Losses at the gene ends were 6 bases for V and 1 base for J; bases not matched to a gene: 1. From germline, CDR1 is ENHRY and CDR2 SYGVKD. This CDR3 has 13 amino acids. The CDR3 nucleotides are TGTGCCATCAGCGGACAGGGGAACACTGAAGCTTTCTTT. Translation: CAISGQGNTEAFF.

This sequence joins TRBV12-1 and TRBJ2-1; TRBD2, as called in the table, went unchecked against the DNA. TRBV12-1 is a documented pseudogene. The CDR3 has 17 residues. The CDR3 nucleotides read TGTGCCAGCAGCCCCACTAGCGGGAGATGGGTAGCGAGTGAGCAGTTCTTC. Residues: CASSPTSGRWVASEQFF.

The gene calls are TRBV24-1 and TRBJ2-3, with D maybe TRBD1 (7 bases). Germline V gene sequence: CDR1 KGHDR, CDR2 SFDVKD. The CDR3 length is 14 residues. Trimming took off 7 bases at V and 3 bases at J, with 13 bases between the two ends. CDR3: CATRGGTETDTQYF. CDR3 DNA sequence: TGTGCCACCAGAGGGGGGACAGAGACAGATACGCAGTATTTT.

This clone has only a few counts. CDR3 sequence (DNA): TGTGCCAGCAGCTTGGAGGCCAGGGGCCCTAATTCACCCCTCCACTTT. Its protein product is CASSLEARGPNSPLHF. The V call is TRBV5-4, the J call TRBJ1-6; the D gene is possibly TRBD1 (6 bases). Looked up from germline, CDR1 is SGHNT and CDR2 is YYREEE (reference sequence). V gave up 0 bases and J gave up 6 bases, with 13 bases separating them. CDR3 length equals 16 residues.

This chain joins TRBV24-1 and TRBJ2-3, with a possible D match to TRBD2 (5 bases). The CDR3 contains 16 residues. Trimming left V 2 bases short and J 0 bases short, with 11 bases between. CDR1 and CDR2 (germline): KGHDR, SFDVKD. CDR3 loop: CATSDSSRGSTDTQYF. The CDR3 nucleotides are TGTGCCACCAGTGATTCTAGCCGGGGAAGCACAGATACGCAGTATTTT.

This chain links TRBV28 with TRBJ1-1, with a possible D match to TRBD1 (6 bases). Trimming removed 5 bases at V and 1 base at J, with 17 bases between. CDR3 length: 16 amino acids. The V gene's germline CDR1 is MDHEN and CDR2 SYDVKM. As DNA, the CDR3 is TGTGCCAGCAGTCATCGACAGGTCCTAGGGAACACTGAAGCTTTCTTT. This translates into CASSHRQVLGNTEAFF.

The chain combines TRBV19 with TRBJ2-2; the D is unclear. Germline values: CDR1 LNHDA, CDR2 SQIVND (reference sequence). V dropped 5 bases and J dropped 0 bases, with 4 bases sitting between them. The CDR3 runs to 13 residues. The CDR3 DNA reads as TGTGCCAGTAGTCTATCGAACACCGGGGAGCTGTTTTTT. Translation: CASSLSNTGELFF.

This clone was detected only once. The genes are TRBV30 and TRBJ2-7, with D uncertain. Trimming took off 2 bases at V and 7 bases at J, with 9 bases between the two ends. The CDR3 length is 11 residues. From germline, CDR1 is GTSNPN and CDR2 SVGIG (reference sequence). CDR3 sequence reads: CAWSRGGEQYF. The CDR3 DNA reads TGTGCCTGGAGTCGCGGCGGAGAGCAGTACTTC. The variable domain in full, with the rest retrieved from reference TRBV30 and TRBJ2-7, is SQTIHQWPATLVQPVGSPLSLECTVEGTSNPNLYWYRQAAGRGLQLLFYSVGIGQISSEVPQNLSASRPQDRQFILSSKKLLLSDSGFYLCAWSRGGEQYFGPGTRLTVT.

The CDR3 DNA reads as TGTGCCAGCACCCACGGGGGAGTGAACACCGGGGAGCTGTTTTTT. This translates into CASTHGGVNTGELFF. The rearrangement joins TRBV5-8 to TRBJ2-2, with D tentatively TRBD2 (6 bases). CDR1 is SGHTS and CDR2 is YDEGEE in the germline V gene. Trimming removed 6 bases at V and 1 base at J, with 13 bases between. The CDR3 contains 15 residues.

The V and J genes are TRBV5-6 and TRBJ1-2; 7 bases match TRBD1. The CDR3 length is 16 residues. The J segment lost 1 base and the V segment lost 0 bases, leaving 6 bases of the junction unmatched. The germline CDR1 and CDR2 sequences are SGHDT and YYEEEE. The CDR3 reads CASSLGYRDSNYGYTF. The CDR3 DNA sequence: TGTGCCAGCAGCTTGGGATATCGGGACAGTAACTATGGCTACACCTTC.

The J gene is TRBJ2-7, the V gene TRBV29-1; the match to TRBD2 covers 7 bases. Germline V gene data show CDR1 as SQVTM and CDR2 as ANQGSEA. V was pared by 8 bases and J by 6 bases, with 13 bases of the junction left unmatched. There are 13 residues in the CDR3. Written as DNA, the CDR3 is TGCAGCACCATGGGGGGGGAACTAAGCGAGCAGTACTTC. It yields the protein CSTMGGELSEQYF.

The rearrangement uses TRBV6-5 and TRBJ2-3; TRBD1 aligns across 7 bases. J was trimmed by 2 bases and V by 7 bases; bases with no gene match: 9. Germline-derived CDR1 and CDR2 are MNHEY and SVGAGI. This CDR3 is built from 15 residues. The CDR3 reads CASNHRDSPTDTQYF. The CDR3 bases are TGTGCCAGCAACCACCGGGACAGTCCCACAGATACGCAGTATTTT.

The J gene is TRBJ2-7, the V gene TRBV13, with 9 bases matching TRBD2. The CDR3 consists of 13 residues. The germline V gene encodes CDR1 PRHDT and CDR2 FYEKMQ (reference sequence). With 3 bases clipped from V and 3 bases from J, the junction kept 0 bases outside the gene matches. The CDR3 is CASSLTSGYEQYF. The CDR3 region has the DNA TGTGCCAGCAGCTTGACTAGCGGCTACGAGCAGTACTTC.

V is TRBV3-1 (or the pseudogene TRBV3-2) and J is TRBJ2-7; tentative D call: TRBD2 (6 bases). Germline CDR1 is LGHDT and CDR2 is YNNKEL (reference sequence). CDR3 size: 17 residues. The ends were cut back, 0 bases at V and 1 base at J, with 16 bases in the middle. The chain's CDR3 is CASSQDSPWGESYEQYF. CDR3 coding DNA: TGTGCCAGCAGCCAAGATAGTCCTTGGGGGGAATCCTACGAGCAGTACTTC.

Here the CDR3 DNA reads TGCGCCAGCAGCTCCGTTTTATCGACAGGGCCTAACTATGGCTACACCTTC. This sequence encodes CASSSVLSTGPNYGYTF. V and J are TRBV5-1 and TRBJ1-2; 7 bases match TRBD1. Trimming at V came to 3 bases and at J to 0 bases, leaving 11 bases not matched to a gene. The CDR3 length is 17 residues. Germline CDR1 SGHRS, CDR2 YFSETQ.